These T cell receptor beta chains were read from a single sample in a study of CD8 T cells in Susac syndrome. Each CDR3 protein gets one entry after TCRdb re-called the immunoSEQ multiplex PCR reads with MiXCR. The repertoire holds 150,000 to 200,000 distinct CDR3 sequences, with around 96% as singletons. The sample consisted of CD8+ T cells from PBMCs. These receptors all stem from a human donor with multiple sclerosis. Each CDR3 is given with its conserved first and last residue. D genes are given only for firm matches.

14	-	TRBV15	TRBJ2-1	CATSRVDTTNEQFF
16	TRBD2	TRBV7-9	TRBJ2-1	CASSGERGSSYNEQFF
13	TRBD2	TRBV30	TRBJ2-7	CAWRTSGRYEQYF
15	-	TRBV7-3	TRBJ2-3	CASSSERGNTDTQYF
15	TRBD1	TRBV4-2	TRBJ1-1	CASSQTGQSNTEAFF
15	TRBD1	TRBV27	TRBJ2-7	CASSLLGQGQEEQYF
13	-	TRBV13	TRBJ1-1	CASSHGPGTEAFF
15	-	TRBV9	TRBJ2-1	CASSNLGQIYNEQFF
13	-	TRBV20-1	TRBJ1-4	CSAVRQVNEKLFF
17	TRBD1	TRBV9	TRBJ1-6	CASSSLGQGLHNSPLHF
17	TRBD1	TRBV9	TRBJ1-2	CASSANQDRAVNYGYTF
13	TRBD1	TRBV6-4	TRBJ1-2	CASSAGQHYGYTF
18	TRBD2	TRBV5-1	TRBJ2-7	CASSSMSNSGRSTYEQYF
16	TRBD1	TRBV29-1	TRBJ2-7	CSVVPRDRGNSYEQYF
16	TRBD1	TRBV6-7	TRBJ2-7	CASSHRVRTGDYEQYF
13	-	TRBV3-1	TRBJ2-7	CASSREFAYEQYF
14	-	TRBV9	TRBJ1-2	CASSGETRNYGYTF
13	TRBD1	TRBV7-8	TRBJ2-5	CASSWDSQETQYF
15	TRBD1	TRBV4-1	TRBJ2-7	CASSRCGTGNDEQYF
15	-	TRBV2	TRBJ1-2	CASSEATAVNYGYTF
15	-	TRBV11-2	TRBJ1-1	CASSFFVGADSEAFF
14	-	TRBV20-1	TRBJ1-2	CSTLDRDPLNGYTF
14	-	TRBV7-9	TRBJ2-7	CASSPAGRAYEQYF
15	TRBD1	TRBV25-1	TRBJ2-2	CASSSQTGLRGELFF
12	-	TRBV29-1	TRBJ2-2	CSVVGYTGELFF
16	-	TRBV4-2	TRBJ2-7	CASSQASGTGSYEQYF
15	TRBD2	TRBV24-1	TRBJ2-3	CATSEPPGGTDTQYF
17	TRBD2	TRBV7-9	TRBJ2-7	CASSLPLPSGGTYEQYF
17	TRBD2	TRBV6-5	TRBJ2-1	CASSYSPTSGSYNEQFF
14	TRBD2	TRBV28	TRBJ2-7	CASRGSGDGYEQYF
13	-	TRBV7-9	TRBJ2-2	CASSLSDSGELFF
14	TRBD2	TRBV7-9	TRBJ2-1	CASSFPGGPAEQFF
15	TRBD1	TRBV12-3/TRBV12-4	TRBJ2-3	CASSFGQGAPDTQYF
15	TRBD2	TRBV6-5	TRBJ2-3	CASRQKRGDVDTQYF
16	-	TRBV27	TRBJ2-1	CASSPSPGSLYNEQFF